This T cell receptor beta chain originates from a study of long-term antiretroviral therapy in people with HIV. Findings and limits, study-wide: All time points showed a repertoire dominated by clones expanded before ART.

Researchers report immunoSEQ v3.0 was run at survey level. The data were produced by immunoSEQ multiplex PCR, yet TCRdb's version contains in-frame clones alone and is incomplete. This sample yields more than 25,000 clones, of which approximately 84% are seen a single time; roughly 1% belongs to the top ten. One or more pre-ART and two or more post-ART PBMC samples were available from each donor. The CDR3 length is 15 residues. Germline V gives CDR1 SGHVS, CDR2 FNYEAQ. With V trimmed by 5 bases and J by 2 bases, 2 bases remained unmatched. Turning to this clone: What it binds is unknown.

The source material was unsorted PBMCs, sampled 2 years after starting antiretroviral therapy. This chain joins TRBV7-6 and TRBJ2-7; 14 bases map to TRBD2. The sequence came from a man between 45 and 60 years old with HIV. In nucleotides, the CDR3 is TGTGCCAGCAGCCCGGGACTAGCGGGGGCCTACGAGCAGTACTTC. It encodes CASSPGLAGAYEQYF.